The rows below give T cell receptor beta chains drawn from one sample of a study of metastatic and nonmetastatic thyroid tumors. TCRdb recomputed clones from the PCR reads via MiXCR. The sample lists about 60,000 clones, 15% to 20% occurring once. The sample comprised blood. The source of these receptors is a male donor with papillary thyroid cancer or a benign thyroid nodule (not recorded which). Some clones in this sample may be carry-over from other donors' samples. The CDR3 runs from the conserved cysteine through the conserved F or W. The D gene is left open where the match is weak. Only part of the rows carry a size: once, few, many, or a class if the clone is expanded.

TRBV20-1	10	many	TRBJ1-6	.	CSASHGRLVF	TGCAGTGCTAGTCACGGACGCCTTGTCTTT
TRBV20-1	16	.	TRBJ2-2	TRBD1	CSAIDLGQGFTGELFF	TGCAGTGCTATAGATTTAGGACAGGGATTCACCGGGGAGCTGTTTTTT
TRBV5-6	14	many	TRBJ2-7	.	CASSSDSYSYEQYF	TGTGCCAGCAGCTCGGACAGTTACTCCTACGAGCAGTACTTC
TRBV12-3/TRBV12-4	13	.	TRBJ2-2	.	CVSTKGDFGELFF	TGTGTCAGCACCAAGGGGGACTTCGGTGAGCTGTTTTTT
TRBV27	16	many	TRBJ1-4	TRBD1	CASSLSDDRALEKLFF	TGTGCCAGCAGTTTATCGGACGACAGGGCCCTTGAAAAACTGTTTTTT
TRBV7-2	15	once	TRBJ1-5	.	CASSLTAQDNQPQHF	TGTGCCAGCAGCTTAACGGCTCAGGACAATCAGCCCCAGCATTTT
TRBV30	14	once	TRBJ1-6	.	CAWSGMGLGSPLHF	TGTGCCTGGAGTGGTATGGGGTTGGGTTCACCCCTCCACTTT
TRBV27	15	many	TRBJ1-4	.	CASSLSWITNEKLFF	TGTGCCAGCAGTTTATCATGGATAACTAATGAAAAACTGTTTTTT
TRBV20-1	11	many	TRBJ2-3	.	CSARLTDTQYF	TGCAGTGCTAGGTTGACAGATACGCAGTATTTT
TRBV11-1	15	.	TRBJ2-5	TRBD2	CASSLELAGGETQYF	TGTGCCAGCAGCTTAGAGCTAGCGGGAGGAGAGACCCAGTACTTC
TRBV3-1	17	.	TRBJ2-1	.	CASSHLFEGKRGNEQFF	TGTGCCAGCAGCCACCTCTTTGAGGGGAAAAGGGGCAATGAGCAGTTCTTC
TRBV28	16	.	TRBJ1-2	TRBD1	CASSLSSTRTGPCYTF	TGTGCCAGCAGTTTGAGCAGTACTAGGACAGGGCCTTGCTACACCTTC
TRBV30	14	.	TRBJ2-7	TRBD1	CAWQAWDSYYEQYF	TGTGCCTGGCAGGCTTGGGACAGCTACTACGAGCAGTACTTC
TRBV30	14	many	TRBJ1-2	.	CAWSVPMTSRGYTF	TGTGCCTGGAGTGTACCTATGACGAGCCGGGGCTACACCTTC
TRBV6-2/TRBV6-3	15	few	TRBJ2-1	.	CASSYFALTYNYQFF	TGTGCCAGCAGTTACTTTGCCCTCACCTACAATTATCAGTTCTTC
TRBV6-1	13	few	TRBJ1-5	.	CASNGVYNQPQHF	TGTGCCAGCAATGGGGTGTACAATCAGCCCCAGCATTTT
TRBV6-1	14	few	TRBJ2-3	.	CAIAKDSGRNTQYF	TGTGCCATTGCAAAGGACAGCGGGCGAAATACGCAGTATTTT
TRBV29-1	14	many	TRBJ1-1	.	CSVQRGAMNTEAFF	TGCAGCGTCCAACGTGGGGCCATGAACACTGAAGCTTTCTTT
TRBV28	15	many	TRBJ2-5	TRBD2	CASRTLAVNQETQYF	TGTGCCAGCAGGACTCTAGCGGTTAATCAAGAGACCCAGTACTTC
TRBV9	18	many	TRBJ2-3	TRBD2	CASSVVSGSSRYTDTQYF	TGTGCCAGCAGCGTAGTTAGCGGGAGTTCCAGATACACAGATACGCAGTATTTT
TRBV5-4	13	.	TRBJ1-1	.	CASTPWGDTEAFF	TGTGCCAGCACCCCCTGGGGGGACACTGAAGCTTTCTTT
TRBV20-1	13	many	TRBJ1-1	.	CSAEYDQGAEAFF	TGCAGTGCTGAGTACGACCAAGGCGCTGAAGCTTTCTTT
TRBV20-1	15	many	TRBJ1-1	.	CSARDRGVMNTEAFF	TGCAGTGCTAGAGATCGTGGGGTTATGAACACTGAAGCTTTCTTT
TRBV10-3	16	many	TRBJ1-2	TRBD1	CAISERGQETNYGYTF	TGTGCCATCAGTGAGAGGGGACAGGAAACTAACTATGGCTACACCTTC
TRBV6-1	14	many	TRBJ2-7	.	CASSEDKGSYEQYF	TGTGCCAGCAGTGAAGATAAGGGTTCCTACGAGCAGTACTTC
TRBV12-3/TRBV12-4	13	many	TRBJ1-2	.	CASSFSGTYGYTF	TGTGCCAGCAGTTTTAGTGGGACCTATGGCTACACCTTC
TRBV7-2	14	many	TRBJ2-5	.	CASSLVRGGETQYF	TGTGCCAGCAGCCTCGTCAGGGGGGGAGAGACCCAGTACTTC
TRBV6-2/TRBV6-3	15	.	TRBJ1-6	TRBD1	CASSWGTENHSPLHF	TGTGCCAGCAGTTGGGGGACAGAGAATCATTCACCCCTCCACTTT
TRBV15	14	.	TRBJ2-5	.	CATSRGGGKETQYF	TGTGCCACCAGCAGAGGAGGGGGTAAGGAGACCCAGTACTTC
TRBV20-1	15	.	TRBJ2-2	TRBD2	CSAREGTTDTGELFF	TGCAGTGCGAGGGAGGGGACTACCGACACCGGCGAGCTTTTTTTT
TRBV27	18	.	TRBJ2-6	.	CASSTYRHLISGANFLTF	TGTGCCAGCAGTACATACCGGCACTTAATCTCTGGGGCCAACTTCCTGACTTTC
TRBV6-1	14	many	TRBJ1-3	.	CASSKTATGNTIYF	TGTGCCAGCAGTAAGACAGCCACTGGAAACACCATATATTTT
TRBV24-1	15	many	TRBJ1-5	TRBD1	CATSDTGTDNQPQHF	TGTGCCACCAGTGATACCGGGACAGATAATCAGCCCCAGCATTTT
TRBV6-2/TRBV6-3	12	many	TRBJ1-5	.	CASSKSNQPQHF	TGTGCCAGCAGTAAAAGCAATCAGCCCCAGCATTTT
TRBV27	14	once	TRBJ1-1	TRBD1	CASSLGTGHTEAFF	TGTGCCAGCAGTTTGGGGACAGGGCACACTGAAGCTTTCTTT
TRBV28	12	many	TRBJ1-2	.	CASSFNSYGYTF	TGTGCCAGCAGTTTCAACAGCTATGGCTACACCTTC
TRBV7-6	14	many	TRBJ1-1	.	CASSSGHPGTEAFF	TGTGCCAGCAGCTCCGGACATCCCGGCACTGAAGCTTTCTTT
TRBV4-1	16	.	TRBJ1-6	.	CASSQEGRLYNSPLHF	TGCGCCAGCAGCCAAGAGGGGCGGCTCTATAATTCACCCCTCCACTTT
TRBV11-1	19	few	TRBJ2-7	.	CASSLGAHGAGGPGGEQYF	TGTGCCAGCAGCTTGGGGGCCCACGGGGCAGGGGGTCCCGGGGGGGAGCAGTACTTC
TRBV6-9	21	many	TRBJ2-7	TRBD1	CASNRHPSSLLGTGVSYEQYF	TGTGCCAGCAACCGTCACCCCTCCTCTTTACTCGGGACAGGCGTCTCCTACGAGCAGTACTTC
TRBV20-1	15	many	TRBJ1-2	.	CSARDRGSGHYGYTF	TGCAGTGCTAGAGATAGGGGGTCGGGGCACTATGGCTACACCTTC
TRBV5-1	16	many	TRBJ2-5	TRBD2	CASSLAGGLAQETQYF	TGCGCCAGCAGCTTGGCCGGAGGACTAGCTCAAGAGACCCAGTACTTC
TRBV19	16	many	TRBJ1-5	TRBD1	CASSTGGYTSNQPQHF	TGTGCCAGCTCCACAGGGGGGTATACGAGCAATCAGCCCCAGCATTTT
TRBV6-2/TRBV6-3	14	.	TRBJ1-2	.	CASALQGLYYGYTF	TGTGCCAGCGCCCTTCAGGGATTATACTATGGATACACCTTC
TRBV7-2	16	many	TRBJ1-5	.	CASSLALGDGNQPQHF	TGTGCCAGCAGCTTAGCCCTGGGGGACGGCAATCAGCCCCAGCATTTT
TRBV4-3	13	many	TRBJ1-1	.	CASSQLGWPEAFF	TGCGCCAGCAGCCAACTCGGGTGGCCTGAAGCTTTCTTT
TRBV6-5	15	medium-sized	TRBJ1-3	.	CASSYSISGGNTIYF	TGTGCCAGCAGTTACTCGATATCGGGGGGAAACACCATATATTTT
TRBV27	12	.	TRBJ2-3	.	CASKFRGDTQYF	TGTGCCAGCAAGTTTCGTGGAGATACGCAGTATTTT
TRBV20-1	15	.	TRBJ2-1	.	CSARVGFAGSPQQFF	TGCAGTGCTAGGGTCGGATTCGCTGGTAGCCCCCAGCAGTTCTTC
TRBV27	13	many	TRBJ1-4	.	CASSSRRGEKLFF	TGTGCCAGCAGTTCCCGGCGGGGGGAGAAACTGTTTTTT
TRBV24-1	12	many	TRBJ1-1	.	CATSDRDTEAFF	TGTGCCACCAGTGACAGAGACACTGAAGCTTTCTTT
TRBV12-3/TRBV12-4	13	.	TRBJ1-2	TRBD1	CAISDRGSYGYTF	TGTGCCATCAGTGACAGGGGTAGCTATGGCTACACCTTC
TRBV6-1	14	many	TRBJ1-5	.	CASSSTLSGQPQHF	TGTGCCAGCAGCTCTACCCTGTCCGGTCAGCCCCAGCATTTT